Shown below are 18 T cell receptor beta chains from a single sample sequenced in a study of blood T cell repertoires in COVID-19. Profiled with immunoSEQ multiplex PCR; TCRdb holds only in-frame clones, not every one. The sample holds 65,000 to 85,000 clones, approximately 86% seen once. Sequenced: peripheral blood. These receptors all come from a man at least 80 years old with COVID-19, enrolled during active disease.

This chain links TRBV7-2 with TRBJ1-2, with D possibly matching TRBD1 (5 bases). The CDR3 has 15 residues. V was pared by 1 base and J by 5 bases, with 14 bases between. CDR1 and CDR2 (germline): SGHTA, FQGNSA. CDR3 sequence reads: CASSLVGGGTYGYTF. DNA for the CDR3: TGTGCCAGCAGCTTAGTAGGCGGGGGAACTTATGGCTACACCTTC.

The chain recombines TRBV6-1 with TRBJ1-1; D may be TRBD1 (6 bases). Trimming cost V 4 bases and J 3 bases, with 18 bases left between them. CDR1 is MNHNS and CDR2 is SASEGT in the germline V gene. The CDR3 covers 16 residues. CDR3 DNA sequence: TGTGCCAGCAGTGGAAGATGGAACAGGGACGACACTGAAGCTTTCTTT. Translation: CASSGRWNRDDTEAFF.

The chain's CDR3 is CASSLPPGQGTSPLHF. The CDR3 DNA follows: TGTGCCAGCAGCCTCCCGCCGGGACAGGGGACTTCACCCCTCCACTTT. The chain uses TRBV5-4 and TRBJ1-6; 10 bases map to TRBD1. Germline V gene lookup returns CDR1 SGHNT and CDR2 YYREEE (reference sequence). V trimming: 4 bases; J trimming: 9 bases; junction bases outside the gene matches: 10. This CDR3 has 16 amino acids.

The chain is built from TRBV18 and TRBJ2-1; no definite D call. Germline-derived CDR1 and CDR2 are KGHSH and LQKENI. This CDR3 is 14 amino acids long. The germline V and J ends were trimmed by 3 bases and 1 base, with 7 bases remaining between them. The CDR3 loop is CASSPTRSYNEQFF. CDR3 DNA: TGTGCCAGCTCACCCACCAGATCCTACAATGAGCAGTTCTTC.

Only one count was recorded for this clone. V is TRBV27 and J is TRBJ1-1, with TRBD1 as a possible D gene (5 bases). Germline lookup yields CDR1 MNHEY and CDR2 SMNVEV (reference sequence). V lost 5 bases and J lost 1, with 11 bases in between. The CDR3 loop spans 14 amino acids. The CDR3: CASSPWQGNTEAFF. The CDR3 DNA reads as TGTGCCAGCAGTCCCTGGCAGGGGAACACTGAAGCTTTCTTT.

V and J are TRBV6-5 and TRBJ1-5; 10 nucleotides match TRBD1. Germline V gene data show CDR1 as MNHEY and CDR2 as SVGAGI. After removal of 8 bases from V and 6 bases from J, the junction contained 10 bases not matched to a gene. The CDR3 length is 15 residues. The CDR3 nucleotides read TGTGCCAGCCTCCGGGACAGGGGTATGGGTCAGCCCCAGCATTTT. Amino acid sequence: CASLRDRGMGQPQHF.

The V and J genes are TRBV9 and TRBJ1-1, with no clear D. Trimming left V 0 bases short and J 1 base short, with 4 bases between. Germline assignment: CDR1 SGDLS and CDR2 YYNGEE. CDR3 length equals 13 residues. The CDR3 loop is CASSVGPNTEAFF. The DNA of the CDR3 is TGTGCCAGCAGCGTAGGGCCGAACACTGAAGCTTTCTTT.

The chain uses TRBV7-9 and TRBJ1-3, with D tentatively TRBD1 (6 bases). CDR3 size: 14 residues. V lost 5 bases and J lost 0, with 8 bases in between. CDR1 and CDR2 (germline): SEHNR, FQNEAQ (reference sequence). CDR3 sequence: CASSHRDSGNTIYF. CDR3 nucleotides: TGTGCCAGCAGCCACAGGGACTCTGGAAACACCATATATTTT.

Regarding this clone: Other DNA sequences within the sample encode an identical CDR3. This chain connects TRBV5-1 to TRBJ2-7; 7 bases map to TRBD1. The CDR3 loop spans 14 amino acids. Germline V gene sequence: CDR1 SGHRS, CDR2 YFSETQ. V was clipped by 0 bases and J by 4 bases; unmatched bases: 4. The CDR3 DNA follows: TGCGCCAGCAGCTTGGGTGGGACAGCATACGAGCAGTACTTC. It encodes CASSLGGTAYEQYF.

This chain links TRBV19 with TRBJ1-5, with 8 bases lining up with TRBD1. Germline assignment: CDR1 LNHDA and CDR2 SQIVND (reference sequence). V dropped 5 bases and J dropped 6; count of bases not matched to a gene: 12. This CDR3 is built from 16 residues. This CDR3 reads CASSPLARGLSQPQHF. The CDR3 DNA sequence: TGTGCCAGTAGTCCGTTGGCCAGGGGGCTTAGTCAGCCCCAGCATTTT.

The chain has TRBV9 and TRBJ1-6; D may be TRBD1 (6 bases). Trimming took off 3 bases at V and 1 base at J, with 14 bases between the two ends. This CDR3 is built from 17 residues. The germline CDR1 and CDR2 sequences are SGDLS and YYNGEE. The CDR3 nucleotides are TGTGCCAGCAGCGCTCGGGCAGGGGAGTCCTATAATTCACCCCTCCACTTT. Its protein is CASSARAGESYNSPLHF.

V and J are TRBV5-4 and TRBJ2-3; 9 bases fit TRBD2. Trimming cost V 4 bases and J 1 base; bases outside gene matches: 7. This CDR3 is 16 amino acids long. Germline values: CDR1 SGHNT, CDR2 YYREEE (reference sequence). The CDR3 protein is CASSPNVAGGTDTQYF. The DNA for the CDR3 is TGTGCCAGCAGCCCCAACGTAGCGGGGGGCACAGATACGCAGTATTTT. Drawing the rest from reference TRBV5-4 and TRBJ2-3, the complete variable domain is ETGVTQSPTHLIKTRGQQVTLRCSSQSGHNTVSWYQQALGQGPQFIFQYYREEENGRGNFPPRFSGLQFPNYSSELNVNALELDDSALYLCASSPNVAGGTDTQYFGPGTRLTVL.

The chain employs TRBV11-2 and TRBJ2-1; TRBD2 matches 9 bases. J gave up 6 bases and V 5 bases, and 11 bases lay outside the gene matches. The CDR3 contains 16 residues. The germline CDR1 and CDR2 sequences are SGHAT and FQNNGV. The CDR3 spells CASSPLLAGDSNEQFF. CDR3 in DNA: TGTGCCAGCAGCCCCCTACTAGCGGGTGATTCCAATGAGCAGTTCTTC.

DNA for the CDR3: TGCGCCAGCAGCTTGGAGCTCCCAGGGAGCACAGATACGCAGTATTTT. As protein: CASSLELPGSTDTQYF. This sequence joins TRBV5-1 and TRBJ2-3; perhaps TRBD1 as D (5 bases). The CDR3 has 16 residues. The V and J ends lost 0 bases and 0 bases respectively, with 11 bases between them. CDR1 and CDR2 (germline): SGHRS, YFSETQ. The full variable domain, in which reference TRBV5-1 and TRBJ2-3 provide the parts outside the CDR3, is KAGVTQTPRYLIKTRGQQVTLSCSPISGHRSVSWYQQTPGQGLQFLFEYFSETQRNKGNFPGRFSGRQFSNSRSEMNVSTLELGDSALYLCASSLELPGSTDTQYFGPGTRLTVL.

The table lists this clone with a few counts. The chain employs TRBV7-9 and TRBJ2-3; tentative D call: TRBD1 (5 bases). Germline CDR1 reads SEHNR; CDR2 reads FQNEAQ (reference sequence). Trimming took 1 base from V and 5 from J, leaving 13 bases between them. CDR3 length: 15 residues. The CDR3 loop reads CASSLGGRELDTQYF. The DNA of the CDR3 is TGTGCCAGCAGCTTAGGAGGCAGGGAATTAGATACGCAGTATTTT.

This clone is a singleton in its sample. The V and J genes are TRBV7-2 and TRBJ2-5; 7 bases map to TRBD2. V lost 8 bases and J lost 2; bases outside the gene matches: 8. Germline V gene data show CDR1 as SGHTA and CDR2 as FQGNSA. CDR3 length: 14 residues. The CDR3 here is CASGSWGGQETQYF. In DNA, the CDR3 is TGTGCCAGCGGATCTTGGGGGGGACAAGAGACCCAGTACTTC.

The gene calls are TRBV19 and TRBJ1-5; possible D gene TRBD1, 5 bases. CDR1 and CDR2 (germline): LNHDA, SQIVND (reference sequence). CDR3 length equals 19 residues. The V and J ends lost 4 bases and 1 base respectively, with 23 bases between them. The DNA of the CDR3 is TGTGCCAGTAGTACCCCCGCCGGCCAGGGAAGTATAAGCAATCAGCCCCAGCATTTT. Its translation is CASSTPAGQGSISNQPQHF. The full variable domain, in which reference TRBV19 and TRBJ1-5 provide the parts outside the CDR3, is DGGITQSPKYLFRKEGQNVTLSCEQNLNHDAMYWYRQDPGQGLRLIYYSQIVNDFQKGDIAEGYSVSREKKESFPLTVTSAQKNPTAFYLCASSTPAGQGSISNQPQHFGDGTRLSIL.

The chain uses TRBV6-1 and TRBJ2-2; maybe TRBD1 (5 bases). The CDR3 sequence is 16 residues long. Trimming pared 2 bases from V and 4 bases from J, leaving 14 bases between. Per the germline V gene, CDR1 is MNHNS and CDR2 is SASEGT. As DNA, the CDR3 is TGTGCCAGCAGTGAACATGGACAAACTCTCACCGGGGAGCTGTTTTTT. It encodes CASSEHGQTLTGELFF.